This TCR beta chain comes out of a study of early T cells in non-severe SARS-CoV-2 infection (dated by TCRdb to 2020 to 2023). Broadly, across the study: Bulk RNA from unsorted whole blood was used for TCR sequencing, so alpha and beta chains could not be paired. What the study reported, not specific to this receptor: Matching against VDJdb was skewed toward anti-spike CD8 responses, likely underestimated virus-specific expansions, and missed private and CD4 specificities.

Library prep was done by 5' RACE. TCRdb lists the instrument as NextSeq 500. Unique molecular identifiers were attached to individual cDNA molecules in the TCR library protocol so that sequencing error and PCR bias could be corrected. Both TCR alpha and beta chains were sequenced, and tight co-correlation was observed between alpha and beta sequence abundances in each sample. In the original analysis: V gene, J gene and CDR3 annotation of TCR sequences was performed with Decombinator V4. Expanded TCRs were defined as changing significantly between any two time points under a Poisson model with p below 0.0001. Abundances of TCRs were expressed as counts per million after normalisation to the total number of TCRs sequenced in each sample. MAIT TCRs were defined by TRAV1-2 paired with TRAJ12, TRAJ20 or TRAJ33, and iNKT TCRs by TRAV10 paired with TRAJ18. A search of VDJdb, accessed on 1 November 2021, was run for TCRs annotated to CMV, EBV and SARS-CoV-2, with TCRs annotated for multiple antigens excluded. TCRdb reprocessed the public reads (quality trimming at Q25 with fastp, clone calling with MiXCR) and kept in-frame beta chains. Rows with a matching CDR3 protein are joined into one entry that keeps the most common DNA and genes. TCRdb's processing, not the study's, gives the V and J calls here. Present in this sample are tens of thousands of distinct CDR3 sequences, roughly 6.1% of which were seen just once. The ten biggest clones cover more than 20% of the sample.

Per the germline V gene, LGHNA is the CDR1 and YSLEER is the CDR2. From the cysteine through the phenylalanine, the CDR3 covers 17 amino acids. The only DNA kept is the CDR3, 51 bases in frame from the first base. V was cut back by 0 bases and J by 0 bases, leaving a gap of 9 bases between them. The study was a case-control design nested within a healthcare worker cohort in London, UK, with weekly nasopharyngeal swab PCR tests and blood sampling. Healthcare workers were enrolled in the week of the UK lockdown, from 23 to 31 March 2020, and were followed every week for up to roughly 15 weeks. This clonotype was seen ten or more times. This receptor's antigen is unknown. Nothing much larger sits one base from this clone, and base qualities are not available.

The V and J genes are TRBV4-3 and TRBJ2-6; no confident D gene assignment can be made. This material consisted of whole blood, taken at baseline. The clonotype originates from an adult who was a healthcare worker with PCR-confirmed SARS-CoV-2 infection or an uninfected control (not recorded which). The nucleotide sequence is given as TGCGCCAGCAGCCAAGAATCAGGCAACTCTGGGGCCAACGTCCTGACTTTC. This gives the protein CASSQESGNSGANVLTF.